This passage covers 30 T cell receptor beta chains from one sample sequenced in a study of blood T cell repertoires in COVID-19. The method was immunoSEQ multiplex PCR; TCRdb's version includes in-frame clones alone and lacks a portion of them. Of more than 450,000 clones listed, about nine tenths were seen once; the top ten hold 0.7%. Sequencing used PBMCs or T cells enriched from blood (not recorded which). Receptor source: a woman aged 18-29 years who had recovered from COVID-19.

The chain joins TRBV11-2 to TRBJ2-7, with 11 bases matching TRBD2. V dropped 0 bases and J dropped 3; count of bases not matched to a gene: 4. Germline-derived CDR1 and CDR2 are SGHAT and FQNNGV. The CDR3 has 16 residues. Written as DNA, the CDR3 is TGTGCCAGCAGCTTAGACCTAGCGGGGGGACTCTACGAGCAGTACTTC. It codes for CASSLDLAGGLYEQYF.

This clone has only one observation. This chain links TRBV5-1 with TRBJ1-3, with 8 bases that match TRBD1. The CDR3 is made up of 17 amino acids. The trim removed 0 bases at V and 1 base at J, leaving 6 bases unmatched. Germline-derived CDR1 and CDR2 are SGHRS and YFSETQ. The chain's CDR3 is CASSLGDRFDSGNTIYF. DNA for the CDR3: TGCGCCAGCAGCTTGGGGGACAGGTTCGATTCTGGAAACACCATATATTTT.

DNA of the CDR3: TGTGCCAGCAGCTTTGACCACGAGGAGCTTAACTATGGCTACACCTTC. Translation gives CASSFDHEELNYGYTF. V and J are TRBV7-8 and TRBJ1-2; D not resolved. CDR3 length: 16 amino acids. V was clipped by 3 bases and J by 1 base, with 15 bases between them. The germline V gene encodes CDR1 SGHVS and CDR2 FQNEAQ.

The chain joins TRBV15 to TRBJ2-1, with TRBD2 matching over 7 bases. Germline V gives CDR1 LNHNV, CDR2 YYDKDF (reference sequence). The CDR3 extends over 15 amino acids. Trimming took 6 bases from V and 2 from J; bases not matched to a gene: 7. The CDR3 sequence is CATSRLALTYNEQFF. DNA for the CDR3: TGTGCCACCAGTCGACTAGCATTGACCTACAATGAGCAGTTCTTC.

The chain employs TRBV28 and TRBJ2-7, with TRBD2 matching 7 bases. CDR3 length equals 14 residues. The V segment lost 6 bases and the J segment 4 bases; nucleotides outside the gene matches: 9. Germline V gene sequence: CDR1 MDHEN, CDR2 SYDVKM. The CDR3 spells CASRVGGSRYEQYF. For the CDR3, the DNA is TGTGCCAGCAGGGTGGGGGGGAGCAGGTACGAGCAGTACTTC.

This chain links TRBV18 with TRBJ1-5; no clear D gene. Trimming removed 3 bases from V and 0 bases from J, with 9 bases in between. This CDR3 spans 15 amino acids. The germline V gene encodes CDR1 KGHSH and CDR2 LQKENI. The CDR3 DNA reads as TGTGCCAGCTCACCGAGCGTTATTAGCAATCAGCCCCAGCATTTT. Protein: CASSPSVISNQPQHF.

V and J are TRBV18 and TRBJ2-5, with 9 bases matching TRBD1. This CDR3 spans 16 amino acids. Germline loops: CDR1 KGHSH, CDR2 LQKENI. J gave up 4 bases and V 5 bases, and 11 bases lay outside the gene matches. The chain's CDR3 is CASSDTGTGFGETQYF. CDR3 in DNA: TGTGCCAGCTCAGACACCGGGACAGGGTTCGGAGAGACCCAGTACTTC. The full variable domain, its missing parts supplied by reference TRBV18 and TRBJ2-5, is NAGVMQNPRHLVRRRGQEARLRCSPMKGHSHVYWYRQLPEEGLKFMVYLQKENIIDESGMPKERFSAEFPKEGPSILRIQQVVRGDSAAYFCASSDTGTGFGETQYFGPGTRLLVL.

Details on this clone: The same CDR3 is also encoded by other DNA sequences in this sample. The rearrangement joins TRBV6-5 to TRBJ1-2; no firm D call. From germline, CDR1 is MNHEY and CDR2 SVGAGI. Trimming shortened V by 6 bases and J by 2 bases, and 10 bases separated the two germline ends. The CDR3 totals 13 residues. This CDR3 reads CASSRSSNYGYTF. As DNA, the CDR3 is TGTGCCAGCAGCCGAAGCTCGAACTATGGCTACACCTTC.

The CDR3 DNA reads TGTGCCAGCTCGAGTGCCCTCCGGGGTGAAGCTTTCTTT. This gives the protein CASSSALRGEAFF. V gene TRBV12-3 or TRBV12-4 combines with J gene TRBJ1-1; the D is unclear. Trimming removed 8 bases at V and 7 bases at J, with 17 bases between. The CDR3 loop spans 13 amino acids.

J is TRBJ1-5 and V is TRBV15; D remains ambiguous. With 1 base removed from V and 5 bases from J, the gap between germline ends came to 3 bases. Germline CDR1 LNHNV, CDR2 YYDKDF (reference sequence). CDR3 length equals 12 residues. CDR3 DNA: TGTGCCACCAGCAGAGCAGATCAGCCCCAGCATTTT. Protein: CATSRADQPQHF.

Comment on this clone: Other DNA variants within this sample encode the same CDR3. CDR3 amino acids: CAWSVGLNEKLFF. In DNA, the CDR3 is TGTGCCTGGAGTGTTGGGCTCAATGAAAAACTGTTTTTT. The V call is TRBV30, the J call TRBJ1-4; D remains ambiguous. Trimming shortened V by 0 bases and J by 5 bases, and 7 bases separated the two germline ends. Germline CDR1 reads GTSNPN; CDR2 reads SVGIG (reference sequence). This CDR3 spans 13 amino acids. Full variable domain (rest looked up from reference TRBV30 and TRBJ1-4): SQTIHQWPATLVQPVGSPLSLECTVEGTSNPNLYWYRQAAGRGLQLLFYSVGIGQISSEVPQNLSASRPQDRQFILSSKKLLLSDSGFYLCAWSVGLNEKLFFGSGTQLSVL.

The chain links TRBV27 to TRBJ1-1, with D perhaps TRBD1 (5 bases). The CDR3 extends over 13 amino acids. The V gene's germline CDR1 is MNHEY and CDR2 SMNVEV (reference sequence). The germline V and J ends were trimmed by 6 bases and 3 bases, with 11 bases remaining between them. The CDR3 coding sequence is TGTGCCAGCAGGCAGGGTCGGGACACTGAAGCTTTCTTT. It translates to CASRQGRDTEAFF.

V is TRBV9 and J is TRBJ2-7; TRBD2 might be the D (6 bases). The CDR3 runs 16 residues. Trimming shortened V by 4 bases and J by 4 bases, and 21 bases separated the two germline ends. Germline-derived CDR1 and CDR2 are SGDLS and YYNGEE. CDR3 in DNA: TGTGCCAGCAGCCGCGGGGACCGGCCGGTTCTGTACGAGCAGTACTTC. It yields the protein CASSRGDRPVLYEQYF. The full variable domain, with the rest looked up from reference TRBV9 and TRBJ2-7, is DSGVTQTPKHLITATGQRVTLRCSPRSGDLSVYWYQQSLDQGLQFLIQYYNGEERAKGNILERFSAQQFPDLHSELNLSSLELGDSALYFCASSRGDRPVLYEQYFGPGTRLTVT.

This clone was seen a handful of times. The CDR3 region has the DNA TGTGCCAGCAGCTTAGGACCAAACCAGGGGCGCGGCTACACCTTC. Protein sequence: CASSLGPNQGRGYTF. The rearrangement links TRBV7-2 to TRBJ1-2; TRBD1 might be the D (6 bases). This CDR3 contains 15 residues. Germline values: CDR1 SGHTA, CDR2 FQGNSA. V lost 1 base and J 8 bases, leaving 17 bases between the germline ends.

The chain employs TRBV28 and TRBJ1-2, with D possibly matching TRBD1 (5 bases). The CDR3 spans 14 residues. Germline assignment: CDR1 MDHEN and CDR2 SYDVKM. The V end was cut by 5 bases, the J end by 6 bases, with 16 bases between. The CDR3 DNA reads TGTGCCAGCAGTATCACCAGGGATATCCATGGCTACACCTTC. Residues: CASSITRDIHGYTF.

The chain uses TRBV5-1 and TRBJ2-2; D remains ambiguous. The CDR3 contains 15 residues. Germline V gives CDR1 SGHRS, CDR2 YFSETQ. Deletions cut 1 base from V and 7 bases from J, with 14 bases between. Here the CDR3 reads CASSLMIDGGGELFF. The CDR3 coding sequence is TGCGCCAGCAGCTTGATGATAGATGGTGGCGGGGAGCTGTTTTTT.

The gene calls are TRBV12-5 and TRBJ1-1; 8 bases are shared with TRBD1. The CDR3 runs 13 residues. V shed 7 bases, J shed 4 bases, and the junction held 5 bases outside the gene matches. Germline V gene data show CDR1 as LGHNT and CDR2 as FRNRAP. The CDR3 DNA reads as TGTGCTAGTGCGCGCGGGACAGGCACTGAAGCTTTCTTT. This gives the protein CASARGTGTEAFF.

The J gene is TRBJ2-6, the V gene TRBV30; D is perhaps TRBD1 (5 bases). Germline V lookup: CDR1 GTSNPN, CDR2 SVGIG (reference sequence). The germline V and J ends were trimmed by 7 bases and 4 bases, with 14 bases remaining between them. The CDR3 is made up of 14 amino acids. The CDR3 here is CASKGWLGANVLTF. The CDR3 bases are TGTGCCTCGAAGGGGTGGCTCGGGGCCAACGTCCTGACTTTC.

This chain joins TRBV5-8 and TRBJ2-2; 7 bases fit TRBD1. V shed 2 bases, J shed 0 bases, and the junction held 4 bases outside the gene matches. The CDR3 sequence is 16 residues long. Germline values: CDR1 SGHTS, CDR2 YDEGEE. The CDR3 coding sequence is TGTGCCAGCAGCTTTTCCGGGACAGCGAACACCGGGGAGCTGTTTTTT. It is translated as CASSFSGTANTGELFF.

This clone was seen a few times. The chain combines TRBV19 with TRBJ2-2; 7 nucleotides align to TRBD1. This CDR3 has 15 residues. The V gene end was trimmed by 4 bases and the J gene end by 4 bases; junction bases not matched to a gene: 6. The germline CDR1 and CDR2 sequences are LNHDA and SQIVND (reference sequence). Written as DNA, the CDR3 is TGTGCCAGTAGTACGGGCTCAGGGGGCACCGGGGAGCTGTTTTTT. Translated, it gives CASSTGSGGTGELFF.

The chain recombines TRBV5-4 with TRBJ2-7; 8 positions match TRBD1. The CDR3 totals 15 residues. V was pared by 2 bases and J by 7 bases, with 11 bases of the junction left unmatched. Germline loops: CDR1 SGHNT, CDR2 YYREEE (reference sequence). CDR3 sequence: CASSFKGAGGGEQYF. Here the CDR3 DNA reads TGTGCCAGCAGCTTTAAAGGGGCAGGGGGCGGGGAGCAGTACTTC.

The chain carries TRBV28 and TRBJ1-2, with a tentative D call TRBD1 (5 bases). Germline V gene lookup returns CDR1 MDHEN and CDR2 SYDVKM. Deletions cut 11 bases from V and 6 bases from J, with 10 bases between. The CDR3 consists of 10 residues. The CDR3 coding sequence is TGTGCCTCCAGGGAGGATGGCTACACCTTC. Encoded protein: CASREDGYTF.

The chain links TRBV7-2 to TRBJ1-2; D gene ambiguous. The CDR3 sequence is 14 residues long. Germline CDR1 reads SGHTA; CDR2 reads FQGNSA. Trimming removed 5 bases at V and 4 bases at J, with 14 bases between. This CDR3 reads CASSESREGYGYTF. Here the CDR3 DNA reads TGTGCCAGCAGCGAAAGTAGAGAGGGCTATGGCTACACCTTC.

The chain employs TRBV7-6 and TRBJ1-2, with 8 bases matching TRBD1. The CDR3 contains 16 residues. With 4 bases clipped from V and 6 bases from J, the junction kept 13 bases outside the gene matches. CDR1 SGHVS and CDR2 FNYEAQ come from the germline V gene. The CDR3 nucleotides are TGTGCCAGCAGCTCTCTTATTGGACAGGGTAGTAATGGCTACACCTTC. It specifies CASSSLIGQGSNGYTF.

V usage is TRBV7-2 and J usage is TRBJ2-7, with 8 bases fitting TRBD1. This CDR3 is built from 14 residues. With 5 bases clipped from V and 4 bases from J, the junction kept 7 bases outside the gene matches. CDR1 and CDR2 (germline): SGHTA, FQGNSA. CDR3 nucleotides: TGTGCCAGCAGCCCGGGACAGGAGACTTACGAGCAGTACTTC. It encodes CASSPGQETYEQYF.

The chain is built from TRBV19 and TRBJ1-2; D uncertain. The germline V gene has CDR1 LNHDA and CDR2 SQIVND (reference sequence). CDR3 length equals 14 residues. Trimming stripped 5 bases from V and 7 bases from J, with 17 bases between. The CDR3 is CASSPTPSSGGYTF. The CDR3, as DNA: TGTGCCAGTAGTCCCACCCCTTCCTCCGGTGGCTACACCTTC.

This chain uses TRBV7-3 with TRBJ2-1; 10 bases align to TRBD2. The trim removed 5 bases at V and 3 bases at J, leaving 4 bases unmatched. CDR3 length equals 15 residues. The germline V gene encodes CDR1 SGHTA and CDR2 FQGTGA. DNA of the CDR3: TGTGCCAGCAGCGTAAGCGGGGGGGACTACAATGAGCAGTTCTTC. Amino acids: CASSVSGGDYNEQFF. The variable domain in full, completed from reference TRBV7-3 and TRBJ2-1, reads GAGVSQTPSNKVTEKGKYVELRCDPISGHTALYWYRQSLGQGPEFLIYFQGTGAADDSGLPNDRFFAVRPEGSVSTLKIQRTERGDSAVYLCASSVSGGDYNEQFFGPGTRLTVL.

The V and J genes are TRBV2 and TRBJ2-6, with D possibly matching TRBD1 (5 bases). Germline V gene sequence: CDR1 SNHLY, CDR2 FYNNEI. With 7 bases removed from V and 2 bases from J, the gap between germline ends came to 15 bases. This CDR3 has 16 amino acids. This chain's CDR3 is CASTPKGVPGANVLTF. CDR3 bases: TGTGCCAGCACCCCAAAAGGGGTACCTGGGGCCAACGTCCTGACTTTC. The whole variable domain, filled in from reference TRBV2 and TRBJ2-6, reads EPEVTQTPSHQVTQMGQEVILRCVPISNHLYFYWYRQILGQKVEFLVSFYNNEISEKSEIFDDQFSVERPDGSNFTLKIRSTKLEDSAMYFCASTPKGVPGANVLTFGAGSRLTVL.

This chain's CDR3 is CSVAHSTTSTDTQYF. CDR3 bases: TGCAGCGTTGCACACTCGACTACCTCCACAGATACGCAGTATTTT. The V gene is TRBV29-1, the J gene TRBJ2-3, with a tentative D call TRBD2 (5 bases). The CDR3 is 15 amino acids. Germline CDR1 reads SQVTM; CDR2 reads ANQGSEA. V lost 4 bases to trimming and J lost 2 bases, with 16 bases between them.

The CDR3 is CASSFDSYNEQFF. The CDR3, as DNA: TGTGCCAGCAGCTTTGACAGCTACAATGAGCAGTTCTTC. J is TRBJ2-1 and V is TRBV7-6; possible D gene TRBD1, 5 bases. Germline V gene data show CDR1 as SGHVS and CDR2 as FNYEAQ. Trimming removed 3 bases from V and 3 bases from J, with 6 bases in between. The CDR3 extends over 13 amino acids.